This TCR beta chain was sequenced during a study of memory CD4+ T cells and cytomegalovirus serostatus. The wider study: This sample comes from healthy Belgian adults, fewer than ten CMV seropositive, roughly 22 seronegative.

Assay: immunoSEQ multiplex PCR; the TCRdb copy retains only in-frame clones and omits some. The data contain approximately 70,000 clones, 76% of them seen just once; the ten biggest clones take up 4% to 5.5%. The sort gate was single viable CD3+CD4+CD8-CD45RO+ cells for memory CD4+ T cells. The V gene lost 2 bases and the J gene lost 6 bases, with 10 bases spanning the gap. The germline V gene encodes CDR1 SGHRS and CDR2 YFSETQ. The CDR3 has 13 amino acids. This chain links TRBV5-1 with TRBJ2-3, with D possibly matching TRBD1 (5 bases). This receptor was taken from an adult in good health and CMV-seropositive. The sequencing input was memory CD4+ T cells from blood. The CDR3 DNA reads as TGCGCCAGCAGCTTACAGTCAGGGGATACGCAGTATTTT. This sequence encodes CASSLQSGDTQYF. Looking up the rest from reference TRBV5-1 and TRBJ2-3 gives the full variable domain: KAGVTQTPRYLIKTRGQQVTLSCSPISGHRSVSWYQQTPGQGLQFLFEYFSETQRNKGNFPGRFSGRQFSNSRSEMNVSTLELGDSALYLCASSLQSGDTQYFGPGTRLTVL.